This T cell receptor (beta chain) was identified during a study of T cells in localized non-small cell lung cancer (dated by TCRdb to 2020 to 2021). Regarding the research as a whole: Comparing tumors with uninvolved tumor-adjacent lungs, the study looked at the T cell repertoires of approximately 240 patients with early-stage NSCLC. The mean age of the NSCLC patients was just over 65 years, with 120 to 150 men and around 99 women. The cohort comprised 236 treatment-naïve NSCLC patients with resected, localized lung tumors. Summary of the overall study and its limitations: A median of roughly 60 of the top 100 tumor clones turned up in the paired uninvolved adjacent lung, and approximately 30 of those clones also ranked among the top 100 of that same adjacent lung. Uninvolved tumor-adjacent lung showed the highest T cell clonality, higher than tumor, which suggests more focused antigenic responses in the uninvolved tumor-adjacent lung. Because the study design was exploratory, TCR variables were selected using unadjusted p-values without false-discovery rate correction. Higher T cell density in blood was associated with longer overall survival, whereas higher clonality in adjacent lung was associated with shorter survival. Because multi-region tumor sequencing was not done, intratumor heterogeneity could not be ruled out.

At diagnosis, peripheral blood, uninvolved tumor-adjacent lung and tumor were collected and were preserved as a mix of fresh-frozen and FFPE material. Blood samples were analyzed as peripheral blood mononuclear cells for TCR repertoire profiling. TCR beta CDR3 regions were sequenced from DNA using the immunoSEQ Assay. For the original study's pipeline: T cell density was computed as TCR beta template counts normalized to usable DNA estimated by amplifying housekeeping genes. Richness was estimated with the preseqR package, extrapolating to 400,000 templates for PBMC samples and 120,000 templates for tissue samples. Clonality was calculated as one minus Pielou's evenness. Tissue-enriched TCRs were identified through differential abundance testing performed on productive amino-acid clonotypes, with a minimum total count of 5 and an alpha of 0.1. The Jaccard Index and the Morisita Overlap Index were used to quantify repertoire overlap between compartments. GLIPH clustered TCR beta CDR3s with public tetramer-defined viral CDR3s; viral motifs required at least three viral sequences plus V-gene enrichment. TCRdb carries this immuneACCESS record with in-frame sequences only. Its versions omit some clonotypes, under half of them owing to an unresolved V gene in the studies checked, with the rest unexplained. V and J calls plus clone size are reproduced from that table; the DNA served to infer D and trimming. The sample contains 31,000 or so clones, 89% of them found a single time. The ten largest clonotypes hold 9% to 12% of the sample.

With regard to this clone: Its antigen is not yet known. Per-base qualities were not stored, and no clone one base away is much larger.

This sequence originates from a woman between 40 and 69 years old with stage I lung adenocarcinoma. The sequencing used peripheral blood, collected before any cancer treatment.

The DNA is TGTGCCAGCAGCTTAGCCACCGAGCAGTACTTC. Protein translation: CASSLATEQYF. The rearrangement joined TRBV7-9 to TRBJ2-7; the D segment cannot be called with confidence. Reading from cysteine to phenylalanine, the CDR3 counts 11 amino acids. Just the 33-base CDR3 DNA is kept, in frame starting at base 1. Via the germline V gene (reference sequence), CDR1 is SEHNR and CDR2 FQNEAQ. V lost 0 bases and J lost 6 bases; the stretch between them is 3 bases long.